The T cell receptor beta chain described here comes from a study of shared clonotypes between healthy human individuals. In this sample, this clone turned up a few times. The CDR3 loop spans 13 amino acids. The V and J ends lost 5 bases and 1 base respectively, with 8 bases between them. Germline V lookup: CDR1 KGHSH, CDR2 LQKENI. The protocol was immunoSEQ multiplex PCR, while the TCRdb copy is restricted to in-frame clones and leaves out a portion. Here the sample spans some 1 million clones, about 74% being singletons. This receptor was obtained from a man aged 18 to 29 in good health. The chain is built from TRBV18 and TRBJ1-1; the D is unclear. The source material was memory CD4+ T cells sorted from blood. Indicated subset: CD45RA-negative fraction. Written as DNA, the CDR3 is TGTGCCAGCTCATTTACCCCGAACACTGAAGCTTTCTTT. It is translated as CASSFTPNTEAFF.